The next 12 T cell receptor beta chains were all read from a single sample in a study of T-cell reconstitution after alpha-beta-depleted transplantation in children. Researchers prepared the TCRbeta library using unique molecular identifiers, the study reports. MiXCR, run by TCRdb on the PCR reads, gives a single entry per CDR3 protein. The sample has about 980,000 distinct CDR3 sequences; roughly 29% are singletons. Here the sequenced sample was PBMCs, mostly from graft donor cells, taken 360 days after TCRalphabeta/CD19-depleted stem cell transplant. These receptors originate from a boy under three years old who had a stem cell transplant for SCID, so the T cells may come from the graft donor.

The chain couples TRBV29-1 to TRBJ1-1, with no clear D. The CDR3 totals 12 residues. The germline V and J ends were trimmed by 7 bases and 1 base, with 10 bases remaining between them. CDR1 is SQVTM and CDR2 is ANQGSEA in the germline V gene. In nucleotides, the CDR3 is TGCAGCGGACTGGTCGCGAACACTGAAGCTTTCTTT. Translating it yields CSGLVANTEAFF.

This clonotype has at least ten counts. The chain combines TRBV7-2 with TRBJ1-2, with TRBD1 matching over 7 bases. Per germline, CDR1 SGHTA and CDR2 FQGNSA. V shed 5 bases and J 3 bases; nucleotides not matched to a gene: 6. The CDR3 is 14 residues long. CDR3 amino acids: CASSRRDSYYGYTF. The CDR3 region has the DNA TGTGCCAGCAGCCGCCGGGACAGCTACTATGGCTACACCTTC. Using reference TRBV7-2 and TRBJ1-2 for the parts outside the CDR3, the full variable domain is GAGVSQSPSNKVTEKGKDVELRCDPISGHTALYWYRQSLGQGLEFLIYFQGNSAPDKSGLPSDRFSAERTGGSVSTLTIQRTQQEDSAVYLCASSRRDSYYGYTFGSGTRLTVV.

This clonotype appeared a few times. V usage is TRBV20-1 and J usage is TRBJ1-1; D may be TRBD1 (5 bases). This CDR3 is 17 amino acids long. Per the germline V gene, CDR1 is DFQATT and CDR2 is SNEGSKA (reference sequence). V was shortened by 3 bases and J by 0 bases, with 20 bases between the two germline ends. CDR3 residues: CSASYGRVGGMNTEAFF. In DNA, the CDR3 is TGCAGTGCTAGTTATGGCAGGGTCGGAGGGATGAACACTGAAGCTTTCTTT.

The chain combines TRBV27 with TRBJ2-3, with 10 positions matching TRBD1. Germline assignment: CDR1 MNHEY and CDR2 SMNVEV (reference sequence). V dropped 6 bases and J dropped 7; count of bases not matched to a gene: 1. CDR3 length: 12 residues. The CDR3 region is CASRGQGYTQYF. CDR3 nucleotide sequence: TGTGCCAGCAGGGGACAGGGGTATACGCAGTATTTT.

This clonotype was found a few times. The chain joins TRBV4-1 to TRBJ2-3, with D tentatively TRBD2 (5 bases). Looked up from germline, CDR1 is MGHRA and CDR2 is YSYEKL. Trimming stripped 0 bases from V and 0 bases from J, with 13 bases between. The length of the CDR3 is 17 residues. CDR3 sequence reads: CASSQDPRVPSTDTQYF. The CDR3 bases are TGCGCCAGCAGCCAAGATCCGAGGGTCCCTAGCACAGATACGCAGTATTTT.

This clonotype has more than one count but fewer than ten. The chain recombines TRBV5-1 with TRBJ2-5; tentatively, D is TRBD1 (5 bases). The CDR3 contains 15 residues. The germline V gene has CDR1 SGHRS and CDR2 YFSETQ. The V and J ends lost 0 bases and 5 bases respectively, with 14 bases between them. CDR3 nucleotides: TGCGCCAGCAGCTTGGCCCCAAATCCAGGGGAGACCCAGTACTTC. Encoded protein: CASSLAPNPGETQYF.

This clonotype was detected a few times. This chain uses TRBV9 with TRBJ2-6; 9 bases map to TRBD1. Germline V gives CDR1 SGDLS, CDR2 YYNGEE. J gave up 2 bases and V 7 bases, and 7 bases lay outside the gene matches. CDR3 size: 16 residues. CDR3 in amino acids: CASGTGRLPGANVLTF. The DNA for the CDR3 is TGTGCCAGCGGGACAGGGCGATTACCTGGGGCCAACGTCCTGACTTTC.

J is TRBJ2-1 and V is TRBV5-1, with 7 positions matching TRBD2. CDR1 is SGHRS, CDR2 YFSETQ, per germline. The CDR3 is 16 amino acids. J gave up 9 bases and V 0 bases, and 12 bases lay outside the gene matches. The CDR3 DNA is TGCGCCAGCAGCTTGGTAGGCAGCGGGGCAGGTGGTGAGCAGTTCTTC. Translating gives CASSLVGSGAGGEQFF. The full variable domain, in which reference TRBV5-1 and TRBJ2-1 provide the parts outside the CDR3, is KAGVTQTPRYLIKTRGQQVTLSCSPISGHRSVSWYQQTPGQGLQFLFEYFSETQRNKGNFPGRFSGRQFSNSRSEMNVSTLELGDSALYLCASSLVGSGAGGEQFFGPGTRLTVL.

On this clonotype: The germline gene is not matched at one end of the junction; a read error may be the cause. The gene calls are TRBV28 and TRBJ1-3; unclear D gene. This CDR3 comprises 15 residues. Germline V gives CDR1 MDHEN, CDR2 SYDVKM. The CDR3 sequence: CGSRRTEASGNTIYF. CDR3 DNA sequence: TGTGGCAGCAGACGTACGGAGGCCTCTGGAAACACCATATATTTT.

The V and J genes are TRBV25-1 and TRBJ2-7, with D possibly TRBD2 on 5 matching bases. This CDR3 region has 14 residues. The germline V and J ends were trimmed by 4 bases and 0 bases, with 10 bases remaining between them. Germline V gene sequence: CDR1 MGHDK, CDR2 SYGVNS. CDR3 in DNA: TGTGCCAGCAGTGGGGCCGGAGGCTCCTACGAGCAGTACTTC. Residues: CASSGAGGSYEQYF.

The CDR3 is CASSLAPALNRGRGYGYTF. The CDR3 nucleotides read TGTGCCAGCAGCTTAGCGCCCGCCCTTAACAGGGGGCGCGGCTATGGCTACACCTTC. The chain joins TRBV7-2 to TRBJ1-2, with 9 bases lining up with TRBD1. Germline assignment: CDR1 SGHTA and CDR2 FQGNSA. There are 19 residues in the CDR3. V shed 0 bases and J 4 bases; nucleotides not matched to a gene: 15.

This chain uses TRBV12-3 or TRBV12-4 with TRBJ2-3, with D uncertain. V was trimmed by 6 bases and J by 2 bases, leaving 9 bases between them. There are 13 residues in the CDR3. This CDR3 reads CASRWSFTDTQYF. The CDR3 DNA is TGTGCCAGCAGGTGGAGCTTCACAGATACGCAGTATTTT.